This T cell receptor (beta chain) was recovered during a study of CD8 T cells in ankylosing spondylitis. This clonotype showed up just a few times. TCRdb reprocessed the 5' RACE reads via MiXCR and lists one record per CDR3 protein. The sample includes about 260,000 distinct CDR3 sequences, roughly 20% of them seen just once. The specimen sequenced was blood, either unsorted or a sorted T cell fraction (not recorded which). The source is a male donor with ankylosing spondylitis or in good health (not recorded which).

CDR3 loop: CASSSGTGAAEAFF. For the CDR3, the DNA is TGTGCCAGCAGTTCCGGGACGGGGGCTGCTGAAGCTTTCTTT. J is TRBJ1-1 and V is TRBV28; D possibly corresponds to TRBD1 (6 bases). V lost 4 bases and J lost 6, with 15 bases in between. Germline CDR1 reads MDHEN; CDR2 reads SYDVKM. The CDR3 has 14 amino acids.